This entry concerns a single TCR beta chain. One entry per CDR3 protein, without DNA, is what TCRdb gives after re-calling the 5' RACE reads. The sample data list about 400,000 distinct CDR3 sequences. The data stem from a study of T cells expressing NK-cell markers. The sequence was collected from a woman aged 45 to 65 in good health. Sequenced material: blood T cells: a sorted CD56 or NKG2C T cell subset, CD4+ or CD8+ T cells, or bulk PBMC T cells (not recorded which).

The CDR3 sequence is CASSSGTINEQFF. The chain carries TRBV6-6 and TRBJ2-1. The germline gives CDR1 MNHNY, CDR2 SVGAGI (reference sequence). This CDR3 has 13 residues.